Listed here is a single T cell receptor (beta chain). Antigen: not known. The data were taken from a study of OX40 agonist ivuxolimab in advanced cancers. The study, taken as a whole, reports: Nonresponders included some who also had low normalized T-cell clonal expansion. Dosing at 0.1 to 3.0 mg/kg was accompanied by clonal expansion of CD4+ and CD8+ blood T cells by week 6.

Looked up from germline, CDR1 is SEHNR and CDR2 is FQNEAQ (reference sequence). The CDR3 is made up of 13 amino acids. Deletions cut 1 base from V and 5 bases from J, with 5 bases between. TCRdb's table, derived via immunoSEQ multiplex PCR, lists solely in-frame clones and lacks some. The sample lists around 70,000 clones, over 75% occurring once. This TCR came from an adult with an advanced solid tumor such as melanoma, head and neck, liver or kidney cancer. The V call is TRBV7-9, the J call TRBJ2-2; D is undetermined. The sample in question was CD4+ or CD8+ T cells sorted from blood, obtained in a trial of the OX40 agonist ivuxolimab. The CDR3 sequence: CASSLVATGELFF. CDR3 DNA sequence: TGTGCCAGCAGCTTAGTCGCGACCGGGGAGCTGTTTTTT.